This T cell receptor beta chain came from a study of cytomegalovirus exposure and HLA in healthy donors. Study-wide findings and caveats: In an earlier analysis, in 620 or so donors, most V segments appeared productive either ~87% or ~30% of the time. Trimming of TCR beta V- and J-genes showed a link, identified in a later analysis, to a missense DCLRE1C variant. Highest at DRB1 and lowest at HLA-C, TCR association rates differed among HLA loci in a later analysis.

The PCR was carried out with 60 Vbeta primers and 13 Jbeta primers. TCRdb keeps only in-frame clones here, not all; method: immunoSEQ multiplex PCR. Of 200,000 to 250,000 clones listed, roughly 80% are singletons. The ends lost 0 bases at V and 7 bases at J; junction bases unmatched: 2. The CDR3 has 14 amino acids. CDR1 and CDR2 (germline): SGHDT, YYEEEE. This clone has more than one count but fewer than ten. Its antigen is as yet unknown. The V gene is TRBV5-6, the J gene TRBJ1-5, with 9 bases fitting TRBD1. Sequencing used PBMCs. The sequence came from a man in his forties or fifties in good health and CMV-seronegative. The CDR3 reads CASSLGQGGQPQHF. CDR3 DNA: TGTGCCAGCAGCTTGGGACAGGGGGGACAGCCCCAGCATTTT.